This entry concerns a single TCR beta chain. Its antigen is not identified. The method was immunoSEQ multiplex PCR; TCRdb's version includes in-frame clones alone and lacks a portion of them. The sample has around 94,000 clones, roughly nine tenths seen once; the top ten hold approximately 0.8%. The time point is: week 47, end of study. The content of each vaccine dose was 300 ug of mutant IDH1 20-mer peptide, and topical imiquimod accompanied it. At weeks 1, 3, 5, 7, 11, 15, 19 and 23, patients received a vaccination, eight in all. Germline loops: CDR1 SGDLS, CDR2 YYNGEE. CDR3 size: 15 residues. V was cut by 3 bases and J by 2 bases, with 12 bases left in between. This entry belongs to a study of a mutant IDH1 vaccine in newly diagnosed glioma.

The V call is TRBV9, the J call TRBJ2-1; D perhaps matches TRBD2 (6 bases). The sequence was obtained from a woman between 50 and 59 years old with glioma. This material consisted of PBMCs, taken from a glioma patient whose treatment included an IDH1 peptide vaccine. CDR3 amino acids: CASSASAGAYNEQFF. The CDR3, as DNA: TGTGCCAGCAGCGCTTCAGCGGGTGCCTACAATGAGCAGTTCTTC.